One sample yielded the 27 T cell receptor beta chains listed below, sequenced in a study of Ad26.COV2.S vaccination and SARS-CoV-2 variants. The method was immunoSEQ multiplex PCR; TCRdb's version includes in-frame clones alone and lacks a portion of them. The sample comprises about 350,000 clones, about 89% of which are singletons, and just under 5% rests with the top ten. As for treatment: roughly 18 received Ad26.COV2.S at low or high dose, single or two shots; 5 received placebo; per-sample allocation not given. Samples were taken on day 63 after the first vaccine or placebo injection. The sample consisted of peripheral blood, taken in a trial of Ad26.COV2.S vaccine versus placebo. The receptors come from a person aged 18-60 years who received the Ad26.COV2.S COVID-19 vaccine or a placebo.

The chain is built from TRBV19 and TRBJ1-4; D is unresolved. The CDR3 is 15 residues long. V was shortened by 3 bases and J by 6 bases, with 14 bases between the two germline ends. Germline V gene data show CDR1 as LNHDA and CDR2 as SQIVND (reference sequence). The CDR3, as DNA: TGTGCCAGTAGTATGACGACAAACTGGGATGAAAAACTGTTTTTT. Encoded protein: CASSMTTNWDEKLFF.

This rearrangement joins TRBV4-1 to TRBJ2-1; 14 positions match TRBD2. CDR1 is MGHRA, CDR2 YSYEKL, per germline. Unmatched junction bases numbered 6, after V lost 4 bases and J lost 16 bases. The CDR3 has 13 residues. DNA of the CDR3: TGCGCCAGCAGCCCGGGACTAGCGGGAGTGAATTTCTTC. This gives the protein CASSPGLAGVNFF.

A few counts support this clone. The V gene is TRBV2, the J gene TRBJ1-6, with 7 bases matching TRBD1. Germline V CDR1 and CDR2: SNHLY, FYNNEI. V shed 6 bases and J 2 bases; nucleotides not matched to a gene: 7. This CDR3 has 16 residues. This CDR3 is CASRTGSGAYNSPLHF. The DNA for the CDR3 is TGTGCCAGCAGGACAGGGAGCGGCGCCTATAATTCACCCCTCCACTTT.

V and J are TRBV5-6 and TRBJ2-1, with D unresolved. The CDR3 loop spans 15 amino acids. With 2 bases removed from V and 0 bases from J, the gap between germline ends came to 9 bases. The germline V gene has CDR1 SGHDT and CDR2 YYEEEE. CDR3 in DNA: TGTGCCAGCAGCTTAGGAGTGTACTCCTACAATGAGCAGTTCTTC. Translation gives CASSLGVYSYNEQFF.

The chain employs TRBV7-9 and TRBJ1-1; D remains ambiguous. CDR1 is SEHNR and CDR2 is FQNEAQ in the germline V gene (reference sequence). The CDR3 spans 13 residues. V gave up 6 bases and J gave up 6 bases, with 14 bases separating them. The CDR3 sequence: CASSLPVFAEAFF. The CDR3 DNA is TGTGCCAGCAGTTTACCAGTGTTCGCTGAAGCTTTCTTT.

The V and J genes are TRBV19 and TRBJ1-5; the D gene is possibly TRBD1 (5 bases). This CDR3 contains 14 residues. V lost 8 bases to trimming and J lost 0 bases, with 11 bases between them. Germline-derived CDR1 and CDR2 are LNHDA and SQIVND (reference sequence). This CDR3 reads CASATDRSNQPQHF. The CDR3 DNA reads as TGTGCCAGTGCGACAGACCGTAGCAATCAGCCCCAGCATTTT.

V gene TRBV6-2 or TRBV6-3 combines with J gene TRBJ2-7; 7 bases agree with TRBD2. V lost 2 bases and J lost 1; bases outside the gene matches: 5. The V gene's germline CDR1 is MNHEY and CDR2 SVGEGT. The CDR3 runs 15 residues. The CDR3 DNA is TGTGCCAGCAGTTACATCGGGGAGGGTTCCTACGAGCAGTACTTC. Protein: CASSYIGEGSYEQYF.

The chain carries TRBV24-1 and TRBJ1-2, with D possibly TRBD1 on 6 matching bases. With 4 bases removed from V and 5 bases from J, the gap between germline ends came to 10 bases. The germline CDR1 and CDR2 sequences are KGHDR and SFDVKD. This CDR3 has 13 amino acids. CDR3 in amino acids: CATSDRTAYGYTF. The CDR3 DNA reads TGTGCCACCAGTGACCGGACAGCTTATGGCTACACCTTC.

This clone came up once. The rearrangement links TRBV13 to TRBJ2-1, with D possibly TRBD1 on 6 matching bases. Deletions cut 5 bases from V and 4 bases from J, with 15 bases between. The CDR3 totals 15 residues. Germline CDR1 PRHDT, CDR2 FYEKMQ (reference sequence). Here the CDR3 DNA reads TGTGCCAGCAGCCTCAGGGGAACTAAGTACAATGAGCAGTTCTTC. Its translation is CASSLRGTKYNEQFF. The full variable domain, rest sourced from reference TRBV13 and TRBJ2-1, is AAGVIQSPRHLIKEKRETATLKCYPIPRHDTVYWYQQGPGQDPQFLISFYEKMQSDKGSIPDRFSAQQFSDYHSELNMSSLELGDSALYFCASSLRGTKYNEQFFGPGTRLTVL.

V gene TRBV6-6 combines with J gene TRBJ2-5; 7 nucleotides align to TRBD1. This CDR3 has 14 amino acids. The V gene end was trimmed by 5 bases and the J gene end by 8 bases; junction bases not matched to a gene: 11. CDR1 is MNHNY, CDR2 SVGAGI, per germline (reference sequence). In DNA form, the CDR3 reads TGTGCCAGCAGTACTAGACAGGGCCCCAGAACCCAGTACTTC. It is translated as CASSTRQGPRTQYF.

The CDR3 DNA reads as TGTGCCAGCAGTTTGGGGAGGGACTACTACAATGAGCAGTTCTTC. This gives the protein CASSLGRDYYNEQFF. This rearrangement joins TRBV28 to TRBJ2-1; 7 bases align to TRBD2. The ends lost 3 bases at V and 3 bases at J; junction bases unmatched: 5. The germline V gene has CDR1 MDHEN and CDR2 SYDVKM. CDR3 length equals 15 residues.

The chain carries TRBV28 and TRBJ1-4, with TRBD1 as a possible D gene (5 bases). The CDR3 spans 15 residues. Germline CDR1 MDHEN, CDR2 SYDVKM. Trimming took off 5 bases at V and 5 bases at J, with 15 bases between the two ends. The CDR3 here is CASSPTGVGNEKLFF. In DNA, the CDR3 is TGTGCCAGCAGTCCGACGGGGGTCGGGAATGAAAAACTGTTTTTT.

V gene TRBV5-4 combines with J gene TRBJ2-2; the D gene could be TRBD1 or TRBD2 (5 bases each). This CDR3 spans 13 amino acids. Germline-derived CDR1 and CDR2 are SGHNT and YYREEE (reference sequence). V was cut by 3 bases and J by 5 bases, with 8 bases left in between. The CDR3 loop is CASSWDVTGELFF. The CDR3 bases are TGTGCCAGCAGCTGGGACGTTACCGGGGAGCTGTTTTTT.

The DNA of the CDR3 is TGTGCCAGCAGCCAAGCGACTTGGGACTCCACCTACGAGCAGTACTTC. Translating gives CASSQATWDSTYEQYF. V is TRBV4-2 and J is TRBJ2-7; D possibly corresponds to TRBD2 (6 bases). CDR1 and CDR2 from the germline V gene are LGHNA and YNFKEQ. V dropped 1 base and J dropped 2 bases, with 15 bases sitting between them. The CDR3 sequence is 16 residues long.

The chain links TRBV4-3 to TRBJ2-2, with no clear D. Germline CDR1 is LGHNA and CDR2 is YSLEER. V shed 3 bases and J shed 2 bases, with 4 bases lying between them. This CDR3 spans 13 amino acids. CDR3 in amino acids: CASSHQNTGELFF. DNA for the CDR3: TGCGCCAGCAGCCACCAAAACACCGGGGAGCTGTTTTTT.

The chain combines TRBV11-1 with TRBJ2-1, with TRBD1 matching over 7 bases. The CDR3 length is 16 residues. Germline CDR1 reads SGHAT; CDR2 reads FQDESV (reference sequence). With V trimmed by 5 bases and J by 4 bases, 11 bases remained unmatched. The CDR3 sequence is CASSPRGTAGYNEQFF. CDR3 DNA sequence: TGTGCCAGCAGCCCCAGGGGGACCGCTGGTTACAATGAGCAGTTCTTC.

This chain links TRBV10-3 with TRBJ1-1; TRBD1 matches at 7 bases. CDR3 length equals 14 residues. V lost 2 bases to trimming and J lost 4 bases; unmatched junction nucleotides: 4. Germline V lookup: CDR1 ENHRY, CDR2 SYGVKD. The CDR3 nucleotides are TGTGCCATCAGTGAGACAGGGGCTGGCACTGAAGCTTTCTTT. Encoded protein: CAISETGAGTEAFF.

This chain uses TRBV6-6 with TRBJ2-1, with D possibly TRBD1 on 6 matching bases. V dropped 2 bases and J dropped 9 bases, with 14 bases sitting between them. In germline, CDR1 is MNHNY, CDR2 SVGAGI (reference sequence). The CDR3 loop spans 14 amino acids. The CDR3 sequence is CASSYAQGFGEQFF. CDR3 in DNA: TGTGCCAGCAGTTACGCCCAGGGGTTTGGTGAGCAGTTCTTC.

This chain connects TRBV24-1 to TRBJ1-2; D may be TRBD1 (6 bases). With 6 bases removed from V and 0 bases from J, the gap between germline ends came to 10 bases. Germline CDR1 KGHDR, CDR2 SFDVKD. The CDR3 length is 14 residues. The CDR3 DNA is TGTGCCACCAGTACGGGGACAACTAACTATGGCTACACCTTC. Translated, it gives CATSTGTTNYGYTF.

The chain is built from TRBV10-3 and TRBJ2-1; TRBD2 aligns across 13 bases. The CDR3 is made up of 18 amino acids. The junction had 5 bases not matched to a gene; V was cut back by 0 bases and J by 3 bases. Germline-derived CDR1 and CDR2 are ENHRY and SYGVKD. The CDR3: CAISESRTSGSVYNEQFF. Here the CDR3 DNA reads TGTGCCATCAGTGAGTCCCGGACTAGCGGGAGCGTCTACAATGAGCAGTTCTTC.

The rearrangement links TRBV19 to TRBJ1-5; unclear D gene. The CDR3 covers 13 residues. Looked up from germline, CDR1 is LNHDA and CDR2 is SQIVND (reference sequence). V lost 6 bases, J lost 3 bases, and 9 bases lay in between. The CDR3 nucleotides read TGTGCCAGTAGCAAAAAAATCAATCAGCCCCAGCATTTT. Its protein is CASSKKINQPQHF.

This clone was seen only a few times. The gene calls are TRBV6-6 and TRBJ2-1, with D unclear. Germline assignment: CDR1 MNHNY and CDR2 SVGAGI (reference sequence). V lost 4 bases, J lost 8 bases, and 9 bases lay in between. The CDR3 runs to 12 residues. DNA of the CDR3: TGTGCCAGCAGTTCGATCCTTGATGAGCAGTTCTTC. The encoded protein is CASSSILDEQFF.

The chain links TRBV6-1 to TRBJ2-7, with D maybe TRBD2 (7 bases). V was clipped by 2 bases and J by 4 bases, with 21 bases between them. The germline CDR1 and CDR2 sequences are MNHNS and SASEGT. The CDR3 covers 17 residues. CDR3 nucleotide sequence: TGTGCCAGCAGTGAAAGGGGGGGCAGAAGTTATCCTTACGAGCAGTACTTC. Its translation: CASSERGGRSYPYEQYF.

The chain recombines TRBV7-3 with TRBJ1-6; 7 bases are a match to TRBD1. Per the germline V gene, CDR1 is SGHTA and CDR2 is FQGTGA. The CDR3 runs to 14 residues. V dropped 2 bases and J dropped 10; count of bases not matched to a gene: 5. CDR3 residues: CASSLGQARSPLHF. As DNA, the CDR3 is TGTGCCAGCAGCTTAGGACAGGCGCGGTCACCCCTCCACTTT.

This rearrangement joins TRBV6-5 to TRBJ1-2; D ambiguous. Looked up from germline, CDR1 is MNHEY and CDR2 is SVGAGI. There are 14 residues in the CDR3. The V end was cut by 5 bases, the J end by 5 bases, with 15 bases between. The CDR3 reads CASSPGPSGYGYTF. CDR3 coding DNA: TGTGCCAGCAGTCCGGGCCCCTCTGGGTATGGCTACACCTTC.

The chain has TRBV7-8 and TRBJ2-2; the D gene is possibly TRBD1 (5 bases). Trimming pared 3 bases from V and 0 bases from J, leaving 11 bases between. The CDR3 length is 16 residues. The germline V gene encodes CDR1 SGHVS and CDR2 FQNEAQ. CDR3 in DNA: TGTGCCAGCAGCTTTTCAGGGAACCCGAACACCGGGGAGCTGTTTTTT. The encoded protein is CASSFSGNPNTGELFF.

This clone came up a few times. This sequence joins TRBV2 and TRBJ1-5; D call uncertain. The CDR3 has 16 residues. CDR1 is SNHLY and CDR2 is FYNNEI in the germline V gene. V shed 2 bases and J shed 0 bases, with 11 bases lying between them. CDR3: CASSESLTDSNQPQHF. The CDR3 coding sequence is TGTGCCAGCAGTGAATCTCTCACAGATAGCAATCAGCCCCAGCATTTT.